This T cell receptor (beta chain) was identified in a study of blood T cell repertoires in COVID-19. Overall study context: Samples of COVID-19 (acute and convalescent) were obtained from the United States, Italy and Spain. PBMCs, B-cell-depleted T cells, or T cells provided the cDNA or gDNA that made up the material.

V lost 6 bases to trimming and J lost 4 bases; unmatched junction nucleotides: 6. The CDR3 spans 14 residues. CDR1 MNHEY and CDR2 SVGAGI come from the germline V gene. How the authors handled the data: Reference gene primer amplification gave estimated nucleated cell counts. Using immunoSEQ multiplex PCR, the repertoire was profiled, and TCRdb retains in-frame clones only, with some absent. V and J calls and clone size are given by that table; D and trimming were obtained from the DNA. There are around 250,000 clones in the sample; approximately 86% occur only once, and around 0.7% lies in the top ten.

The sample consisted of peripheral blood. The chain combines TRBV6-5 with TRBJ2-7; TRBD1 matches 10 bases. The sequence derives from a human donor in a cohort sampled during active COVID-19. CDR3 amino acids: CASSRGTGVYEQYF. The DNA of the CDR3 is TGTGCCAGCAGCCGGGGGACAGGGGTATACGAGCAGTACTTC.